This entry describes one T cell receptor beta chain. CDR1 is MDHEN and CDR2 is SYDVKM in the germline V gene. The CDR3 is 16 residues long. The V end was cut by 3 bases, the J end by 0 bases, with 11 bases between. Study processing details: Reference gene primers were amplified, and this amplification served to estimate nucleated cell counts. The protocol was immunoSEQ multiplex PCR, while the TCRdb copy is restricted to in-frame clones and leaves out a portion. The V and J calls and clone size were taken over from that table, and D and trimming were inferred from the DNA. In the table there are around 280,000 clones, around 86% of which are singletons. This record belongs to a study of blood T cell repertoires in COVID-19. About the research overall: Acute-phase and convalescent COVID-19 samples originated in the United States, Italy and Spain. T cells, B-cell-depleted T cells, or PBMCs provided the cDNA or gDNA that served as material.

The V gene is TRBV28, the J gene TRBJ2-2, with D possibly matching TRBD2 (6 bases). The sequence was obtained from a woman aged 25-40 years who had recovered from COVID-19. The sample taken for sequencing was peripheral blood. The CDR3 loop reads CASSFVGTSNTGELFF. CDR3 coding DNA: TGTGCCAGCAGTTTCGTCGGGACTTCGAACACCGGGGAGCTGTTTTTT.